Shown below are 28 T cell receptor beta chains from a single sample sequenced in a study of blood T cell repertoires in COVID-19. Assay: immunoSEQ multiplex PCR; the TCRdb copy retains only in-frame clones and omits some. Counted here are over 150,000 clones, more than 75% occurring once; the ten biggest clones make up roughly 0.53%. Sequences were obtained from peripheral blood. Receptor source: a man between 60 and 75 years old with COVID-19, enrolled during active disease.

There are a few counts of this clone. This chain uses TRBV24-1 with TRBJ2-1; 10 bases align to TRBD1. Germline V gene sequence: CDR1 KGHDR, CDR2 SFDVKD. V was pared by 3 bases and J by 4 bases, with 8 bases of the junction left unmatched. The CDR3 length is 17 residues. CDR3 amino acids: CATSDPPGTGAYNEQFF. CDR3 nucleotides: TGTGCCACCAGTGATCCTCCCGGGACAGGGGCTTACAATGAGCAGTTCTTC.

The chain links TRBV20-1 to TRBJ2-1; 9 positions match TRBD2. This CDR3 is built from 15 residues. Trimming took 3 bases from V and 8 from J; bases not matched to a gene: 11. Germline CDR1 and CDR2: DFQATT and SNEGSKA (reference sequence). CDR3 protein: CSASYGGRAMDEQFF. DNA of the CDR3: TGCAGTGCTAGTTACGGCGGGAGGGCCATGGATGAGCAGTTCTTC.

A single count supports this clone. The chain links TRBV6-5 to TRBJ1-3, with D hard to call. This CDR3 is 14 amino acids long. The V gene lost 5 bases and the J gene lost 0 bases, with 8 bases spanning the gap. Germline V lookup: CDR1 MNHEY, CDR2 SVGAGI. The CDR3 protein is CASSLESSGNTIYF. The DNA of the CDR3 is TGTGCCAGCAGTCTCGAGTCCTCTGGAAACACCATATATTTT.

V and J are TRBV7-3 and TRBJ2-6; D is possibly TRBD2 (5 bases). Trimming stripped 3 bases from V and 1 base from J, with 7 bases between. The CDR3 has 15 amino acids. CDR1 SGHTA and CDR2 FQGTGA come from the germline V gene. CDR3 residues: CASSFRGSGANVLTF. CDR3 sequence (DNA): TGTGCCAGCAGCTTTCGGGGTTCTGGGGCCAACGTCCTGACTTTC.

This chain connects TRBV7-2 to TRBJ1-4; 7 nucleotides align to TRBD1. Germline V gives CDR1 SGHTA, CDR2 FQGNSA. V was pared by 8 bases and J by 5 bases, with 5 bases of the junction left unmatched. This CDR3 region has 13 residues. In DNA form, the CDR3 reads TGTGCCAGCGCAGGGGGTGCCAATGAAAAACTGTTTTTT. Its translation: CASAGGANEKLFF.

The V call is TRBV19, the J call TRBJ2-7, with 8 bases lining up with TRBD1. Germline V gene data show CDR1 as LNHDA and CDR2 as SQIVND (reference sequence). With 3 bases clipped from V and 4 bases from J, the junction kept 8 bases outside the gene matches. CDR3 length: 15 residues. In DNA, the CDR3 is TGTGCCAGTAGTATCTCGCAGGGGGCGATTTACGAGCAGTACTTC. As protein: CASSISQGAIYEQYF.

This clone showed up just a few times. V and J are TRBV30 and TRBJ1-1; D perhaps matches TRBD1 (6 bases). V lost 5 bases and J lost 5, with 21 bases in between. CDR3 length equals 15 residues. From germline, CDR1 is GTSNPN and CDR2 SVGIG (reference sequence). Here the CDR3 DNA reads TGTGCCTGGGCAAGGACAGACAGACTCGGGACTGAAGCTTTCTTT. Protein sequence: CAWARTDRLGTEAFF.

The chain combines TRBV4-3 with TRBJ2-7; TRBD1 might be the D (5 bases). With 0 bases removed from V and 0 bases from J, the gap between germline ends came to 6 bases. The CDR3 is 14 amino acids. The germline CDR1 and CDR2 sequences are LGHNA and YSLEER. The CDR3 loop reads CASSQEQGSYEQYF. CDR3 DNA sequence: TGCGCCAGCAGCCAAGAGCAGGGCTCCTACGAGCAGTACTTC.

The V call is TRBV5-1, the J call TRBJ1-3; possibly TRBD1 for D (5 bases). Germline-derived CDR1 and CDR2 are SGHRS and YFSETQ. Trimming removed 1 base from V and 2 bases from J, with 13 bases in between. This CDR3 comprises 16 residues. CDR3 DNA: TGCGCCAGCAGCTTGTTGGGCAGGGAAACTGGAAACACCATATATTTT. Protein product: CASSLLGRETGNTIYF.

The V and J genes are TRBV12-5 and TRBJ1-2; a weak D match, TRBD1 (6 bases). V shed 0 bases and J shed 4 bases, with 18 bases lying between them. Germline V gene sequence: CDR1 LGHNT, CDR2 FRNRAP. The CDR3 totals 17 residues. The CDR3 spells CASGLVGGEGDLYGYTF. The DNA of the CDR3 is TGTGCTAGTGGTTTGGTCGGAGGGGAGGGGGACCTCTATGGCTACACCTTC.

This CDR3 reads CASRTGQEKETQYF. The CDR3 coding sequence is TGCGCCAGCAGAACCGGACAGGAAAAAGAGACCCAGTACTTC. This chain links TRBV5-1 with TRBJ2-5; 7 positions match TRBD1. Germline V lookup: CDR1 SGHRS, CDR2 YFSETQ. The CDR3 totals 14 residues. Germline trimming cut 5 bases from V and 3 bases from J; bases unmatched to any gene: 7.

CDR3 residues: CASSSRQGLTDTQYF. The CDR3, as DNA: TGTGCCAGCAGTTCGCGACAGGGGCTCACAGATACGCAGTATTTT. The gene calls are TRBV6-5 and TRBJ2-3; TRBD1 matches 8 bases. The length of the CDR3 is 15 residues. With 4 bases clipped from V and 2 bases from J, the junction kept 5 bases outside the gene matches. Germline V gives CDR1 MNHEY, CDR2 SVGAGI.

Note on this clone: Additional DNA sequences in this sample encode the identical CDR3. The chain links TRBV12-3 or TRBV12-4 to TRBJ1-2, with unresolved D. Trimming left V 1 base short and J 5 bases short, with 8 bases between. The CDR3 is 13 residues long. The CDR3 sequence is CASSLGRRYGYTF. The CDR3 bases are TGTGCCAGCAGTTTAGGCAGGAGGTATGGCTACACCTTC.

The rearrangement links TRBV5-4 to TRBJ1-1; D is uncertain. Per the germline V gene, CDR1 is SGHNT and CDR2 is YYREEE (reference sequence). The CDR3 is made up of 16 amino acids. V lost 0 bases, J lost 0 bases, and 12 bases lay in between. As DNA, the CDR3 is TGTGCCAGCAGCTTGGGGCAGTTCGACATGAACACTGAAGCTTTCTTT. It codes for CASSLGQFDMNTEAFF.

CDR3 region: CASTQGDYGYTF. In DNA, the CDR3 is TGTGCCTCGACACAGGGGGACTATGGCTACACCTTC. The V gene is TRBV30, the J gene TRBJ1-2, with 8 bases fitting TRBD1. The CDR3 has 12 amino acids. V shed 7 bases, J shed 3 bases, and the junction held 4 bases outside the gene matches. From germline, CDR1 is GTSNPN and CDR2 SVGIG (reference sequence).

The CDR3 reads CASSQGQTQYF. CDR3 nucleotide sequence: TGCGCCAGCAGCCAAGGGCAGACCCAGTACTTC. The V gene is TRBV4-3, the J gene TRBJ2-5; D is ambiguous. The germline V and J ends were trimmed by 1 base and 6 bases, with 3 bases remaining between them. Germline V gene sequence: CDR1 LGHNA, CDR2 YSLEER. The CDR3 has 11 amino acids.

This sequence joins TRBV27 and TRBJ2-3, with TRBD1 identical over 9 bases. After removal of 6 bases from V and 3 bases from J, the junction contained 10 bases not matched to a gene. From germline, CDR1 is MNHEY and CDR2 SMNVEV (reference sequence). The CDR3 loop spans 16 amino acids. CDR3 nucleotides: TGTGCCAGCAGCCCCGGACAGGGGTCACGAACAGATACGCAGTATTTT. Translated: CASSPGQGSRTDTQYF.

The table lists this clone with a count of one. CDR3 region: CASRFMTGSSYEQYF. The DNA of the CDR3 is TGTGCCAGCAGATTTATGACAGGGAGCTCCTACGAGCAGTACTTC. The rearrangement uses TRBV28 and TRBJ2-7; 7 nucleotides match TRBD1. The V gene's germline CDR1 is MDHEN and CDR2 SYDVKM. The CDR3 loop spans 15 amino acids. The J segment lost 0 bases and the V segment lost 6 bases, leaving 8 bases of the junction unmatched.

The chain couples TRBV19 to TRBJ1-5; D remains unclear. The CDR3 runs to 14 residues. V was trimmed by 5 bases and J by 0 bases, leaving 8 bases between them. Germline loops: CDR1 LNHDA, CDR2 SQIVND (reference sequence). CDR3 bases: TGTGCCAGTAGTCACATGTATAGCAATCAGCCCCAGCATTTT. This codes for CASSHMYSNQPQHF.

V is TRBV6-5 and J is TRBJ2-3; 7 bases line up with TRBD1. Germline V gene lookup returns CDR1 MNHEY and CDR2 SVGAGI. The CDR3 covers 14 residues. Unmatched junction bases numbered 8, after V lost 5 bases and J lost 6 bases. The CDR3 bases are TGTGCCAGCAGTAGACAGGGTCGCGATGATACGCAGTATTTT. The encoded protein is CASSRQGRDDTQYF.

This clone was counted only a few times. This chain uses TRBV5-4 with TRBJ2-5; TRBD2 matches at 8 bases. In germline, CDR1 is SGHNT, CDR2 YYREEE (reference sequence). This CDR3 region has 12 residues. J was trimmed by 5 bases and V by 9 bases; bases with no gene match: 6. The CDR3 DNA follows: TGTGCCACGGGACTAGGAGCGGAGACCCAGTACTTC. Translated, it gives CATGLGAETQYF.

In this sample, this clone turned up once. The chain is built from TRBV28 and TRBJ1-3; unclear D gene. V was trimmed by 6 bases and J by 5 bases, leaving 17 bases between them. This CDR3 has 15 amino acids. The germline V gene encodes CDR1 MDHEN and CDR2 SYDVKM. CDR3 residues: CASSPSDQARNTIYF. CDR3 bases: TGTGCCAGCAGCCCCTCGGATCAGGCACGAAACACCATATATTTT.

Remarks on this clone: This specimen includes other DNA sequences encoding the same CDR3. The V call is TRBV19, the J call TRBJ1-2; 7 bases are a match to TRBD1. CDR1 and CDR2 (germline): LNHDA, SQIVND (reference sequence). The V gene end was trimmed by 6 bases and the J gene end by 1 base; junction bases not matched to a gene: 8. The CDR3 consists of 15 residues. The CDR3 sequence is CASRDRDRLNYGYTF. For the CDR3, the DNA is TGTGCCAGTAGGGACCGGGACAGACTTAACTATGGCTACACCTTC.

The sample holds one count of this clone. This chain uses TRBV7-2 with TRBJ2-5; tentative D call: TRBD1 (6 bases). This CDR3 is 15 amino acids long. Per the germline V gene, CDR1 is SGHTA and CDR2 is FQGNSA. V was cut by 0 bases and J by 3 bases, with 11 bases left in between. The CDR3 DNA follows: TGTGCCAGCAGCTTAGCGTCCAGGGGCAAAGAGACCCAGTACTTC. Residues: CASSLASRGKETQYF.

The chain has TRBV6-4 and TRBJ2-3; TRBD1 might be the D (5 bases). The CDR3 extends over 14 amino acids. Trimming took 5 bases from V and 1 from J, leaving 10 bases between them. The germline V gene has CDR1 MRHNA and CDR2 SNTAGT. This CDR3 reads CASSPQGGTDTQYF. The DNA of the CDR3 is TGTGCCAGCAGTCCCCAAGGGGGCACAGATACGCAGTATTTT.

J is TRBJ2-3 and V is TRBV27; maybe TRBD2 (5 bases). Trimming pared 1 base from V and 0 bases from J, leaving 29 bases between. The germline V gene has CDR1 MNHEY and CDR2 SMNVEV (reference sequence). The CDR3 contains 22 residues. The chain's CDR3 is CASSLYPFSVRGPVASTDTQYF. CDR3 nucleotide sequence: TGTGCCAGCAGTTTATACCCCTTTTCGGTCAGAGGGCCGGTCGCAAGCACAGATACGCAGTATTTT.

This chain links TRBV7-3 with TRBJ1-6, with unresolved D. The V and J ends lost 3 bases and 8 bases respectively, with 8 bases between them. CDR1 is SGHTA, CDR2 FQGTGA, per germline. The CDR3 is 13 amino acids. The CDR3 bases are TGTGCCAGCAGCTTTGGCTCCGATTCACCCCTCCACTTT. It yields the protein CASSFGSDSPLHF.

In this sample, this clone turned up once. This rearrangement joins TRBV7-2 to TRBJ2-1; D is uncertain. V lost 2 bases and J 8 bases, leaving 10 bases between the germline ends. Germline values: CDR1 SGHTA, CDR2 FQGNSA. The CDR3 is 13 residues long. CDR3 bases: TGTGCCAGCAGCTTACCCCCAGGATATGAGCAGTTCTTC. This sequence encodes CASSLPPGYEQFF.